These 4 T cell receptor beta chains were all obtained from the same sample, sequenced in a study of blood T cell repertoires in COVID-19. Only in-frame clones appear in the TCRdb table, and some are missing; sequencing was by immunoSEQ multiplex PCR. This table has some 110,000 clones, more than 80% appearing once. Sequences were obtained from peripheral blood. The receptor source for this set is a man aged 35 to 55 with acute or convalescent COVID-19.

The rearrangement uses TRBV19 and TRBJ2-1; perhaps TRBD2 as D (7 bases). Trimming removed 5 bases at V and 8 bases at J, with 13 bases between. CDR1 is LNHDA and CDR2 is SQIVND in the germline V gene (reference sequence). This CDR3 comprises 13 residues. As DNA, the CDR3 is TGTGCCAGTAGTTCCGTCGGGGGGCATGAGCAGTTCTTC. It yields the protein CASSSVGGHEQFF.

Concerning this clone: The junction shows a germline mismatch at one end, possibly a read error. V usage is TRBV5-6 and J usage is TRBJ2-1; the D is unclear. Germline V gives CDR1 SGHDT, CDR2 YYEEEE. The CDR3 runs 14 residues. The CDR3 nucleotides read TGTGCCAGCAGCCACGGCGACTCCAACAATGAGCAGTTCTTC. Translating it yields CASSHGDSNNEQFF. Filled out from reference TRBV5-6 and TRBJ2-1, the complete variable domain reads DAGVTQSPTHLIKTRGQQVTLRCSPKSGHDTVSWYQQALGQGPQFIFQYYEEEERQRGNFPDRFSGHQFPNYSSELNVNALLLGDSALYLCASSHGDSNNEQFFGPGTRLTVL.

The chain employs TRBV7-9 and TRBJ2-4, with 7 positions matching TRBD2. Trimming removed 4 bases from V and 3 bases from J; junction bases left unmatched: 18. CDR1 is SEHNR, CDR2 FQNEAQ, per germline (reference sequence). This CDR3 comprises 19 residues. The CDR3 region has the DNA TGTGCCAGCAGCTCCATTGACCACCCAGGGAGGGTGGGCAAAAACATTCAGTACTTC. Protein product: CASSSIDHPGRVGKNIQYF.

The V and J genes are TRBV6-2 or TRBV6-3 and TRBJ2-2; 14 bases line up with TRBD2. V shed 6 bases, J shed 5 bases, and the junction held 5 bases outside the gene matches. The CDR3 length is 16 residues. Germline assignment: CDR1 MNHEY and CDR2 SVGEGT. The CDR3 sequence: CASSRGLAGGTGELFF. CDR3 DNA: TGTGCCAGCAGCCGTGGACTAGCGGGGGGAACCGGGGAGCTGTTTTTT.